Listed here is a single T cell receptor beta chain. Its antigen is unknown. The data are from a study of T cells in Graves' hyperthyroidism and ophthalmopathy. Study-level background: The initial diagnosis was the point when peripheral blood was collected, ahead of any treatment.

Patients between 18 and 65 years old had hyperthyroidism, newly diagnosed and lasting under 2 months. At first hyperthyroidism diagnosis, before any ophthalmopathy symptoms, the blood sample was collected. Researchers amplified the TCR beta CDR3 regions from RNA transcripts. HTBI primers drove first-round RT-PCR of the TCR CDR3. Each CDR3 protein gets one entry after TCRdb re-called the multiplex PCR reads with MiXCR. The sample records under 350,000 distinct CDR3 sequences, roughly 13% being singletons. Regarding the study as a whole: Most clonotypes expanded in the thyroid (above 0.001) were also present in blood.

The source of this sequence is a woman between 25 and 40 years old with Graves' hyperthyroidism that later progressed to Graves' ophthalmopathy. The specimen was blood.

The CDR3 nucleotides are TGCGCCAGCAGCCAACGTCGGGGGAACACTGAAGCTTTCTTT. This codes for CASSQRRGNTEAFF. This chain uses TRBV4-3 with TRBJ1-1; D remains unclear. The CDR3 contains 14 residues. CDR1 LGHNA and CDR2 YSLEER come from the germline V gene. V dropped 2 bases and J dropped 1 base, with 8 bases sitting between them.